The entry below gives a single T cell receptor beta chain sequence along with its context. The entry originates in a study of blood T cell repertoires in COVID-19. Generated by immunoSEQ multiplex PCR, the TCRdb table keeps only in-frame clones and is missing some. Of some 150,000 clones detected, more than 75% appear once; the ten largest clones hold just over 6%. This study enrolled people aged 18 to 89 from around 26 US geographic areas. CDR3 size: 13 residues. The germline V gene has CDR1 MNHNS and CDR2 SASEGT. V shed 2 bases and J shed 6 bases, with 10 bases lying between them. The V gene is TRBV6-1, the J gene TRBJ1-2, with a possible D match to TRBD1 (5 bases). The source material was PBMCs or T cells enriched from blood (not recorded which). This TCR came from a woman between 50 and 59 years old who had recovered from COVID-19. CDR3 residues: CASSEFEGDGYTF. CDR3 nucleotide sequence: TGTGCCAGCAGTGAATTCGAAGGGGATGGCTACACCTTC.